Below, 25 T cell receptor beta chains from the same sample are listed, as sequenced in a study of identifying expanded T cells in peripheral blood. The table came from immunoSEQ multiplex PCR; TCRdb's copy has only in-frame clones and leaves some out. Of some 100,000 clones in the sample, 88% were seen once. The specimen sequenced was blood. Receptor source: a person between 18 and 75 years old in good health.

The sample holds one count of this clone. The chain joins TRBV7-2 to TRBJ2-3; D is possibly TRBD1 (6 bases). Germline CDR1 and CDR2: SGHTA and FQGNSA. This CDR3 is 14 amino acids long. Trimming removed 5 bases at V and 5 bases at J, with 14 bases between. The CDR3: CASSPTKGEDTQYF. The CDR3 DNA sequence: TGTGCCAGCAGCCCCACGAAGGGGGAAGATACGCAGTATTTT.

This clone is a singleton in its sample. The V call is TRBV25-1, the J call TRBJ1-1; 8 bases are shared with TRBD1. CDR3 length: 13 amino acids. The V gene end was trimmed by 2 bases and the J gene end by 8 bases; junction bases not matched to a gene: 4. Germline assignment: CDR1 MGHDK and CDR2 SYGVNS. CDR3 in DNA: TGTGCCAGCAGTGAACTGGACAGGGCGGAAGCTTTCTTT. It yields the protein CASSELDRAEAFF.

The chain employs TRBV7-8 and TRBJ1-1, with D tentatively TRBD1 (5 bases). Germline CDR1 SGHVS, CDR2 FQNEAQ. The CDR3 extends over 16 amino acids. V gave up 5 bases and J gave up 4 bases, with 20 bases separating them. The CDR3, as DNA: TGTGCCAGCAGCCCACCAGGCCTTCGCGGGGCCACTGAAGCTTTCTTT. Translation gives CASSPPGLRGATEAFF.

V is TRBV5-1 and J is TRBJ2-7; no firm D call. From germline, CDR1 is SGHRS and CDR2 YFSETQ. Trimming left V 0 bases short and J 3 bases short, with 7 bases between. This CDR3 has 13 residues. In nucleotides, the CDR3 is TGCGCCAGCAGCTTGGGCGTCAGCTACGAGCAGTACTTC. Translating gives CASSLGVSYEQYF. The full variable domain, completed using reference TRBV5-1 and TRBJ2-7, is KAGVTQTPRYLIKTRGQQVTLSCSPISGHRSVSWYQQTPGQGLQFLFEYFSETQRNKGNFPGRFSGRQFSNSRSEMNVSTLELGDSALYLCASSLGVSYEQYFGPGTRLTVT.

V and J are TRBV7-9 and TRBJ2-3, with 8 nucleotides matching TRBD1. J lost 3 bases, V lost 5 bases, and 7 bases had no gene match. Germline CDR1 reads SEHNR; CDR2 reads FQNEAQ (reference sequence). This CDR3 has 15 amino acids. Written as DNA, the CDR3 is TGTGCCAGCAGCGGCGGGACAGGAAGTACAGATACGCAGTATTTT. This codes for CASSGGTGSTDTQYF.

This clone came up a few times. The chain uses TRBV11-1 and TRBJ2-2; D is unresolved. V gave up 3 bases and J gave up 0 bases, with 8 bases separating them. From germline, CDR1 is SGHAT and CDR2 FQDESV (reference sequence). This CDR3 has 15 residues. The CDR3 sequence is CASSFRATNTGELFF. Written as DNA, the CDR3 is TGTGCCAGCAGCTTCCGAGCCACGAACACCGGGGAGCTGTTTTTT.

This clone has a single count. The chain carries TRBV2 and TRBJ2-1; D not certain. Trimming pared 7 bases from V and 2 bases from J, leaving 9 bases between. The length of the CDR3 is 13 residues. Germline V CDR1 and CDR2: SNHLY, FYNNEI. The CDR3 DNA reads TGTGCCAGCACCTTTGGTACCTACAATGAGCAGTTCTTC. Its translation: CASTFGTYNEQFF.

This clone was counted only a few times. Written as DNA, the CDR3 is TGCGCCAGCAGCCGGGGACCCTCTGGCTACACCTTC. The encoded protein is CASSRGPSGYTF. The V and J genes are TRBV4-3 and TRBJ1-2; D is possibly TRBD1 (5 bases). Germline CDR1 is LGHNA and CDR2 is YSLEER. The CDR3 contains 12 residues. V lost 4 bases, J lost 7 bases, and 10 bases lay in between.

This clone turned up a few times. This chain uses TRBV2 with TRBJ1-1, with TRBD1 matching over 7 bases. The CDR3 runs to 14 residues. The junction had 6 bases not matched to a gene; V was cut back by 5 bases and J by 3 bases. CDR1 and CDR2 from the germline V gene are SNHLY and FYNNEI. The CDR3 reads CASSLQGTDTEAFF. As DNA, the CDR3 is TGTGCCAGCAGTCTACAGGGGACGGACACTGAAGCTTTCTTT.

This chain's CDR3 is CASSHISGLAGDEQFF. In nucleotides, the CDR3 is TGTGCCAGCTCACACATATCGGGACTAGCGGGAGACGAGCAGTTCTTC. The genes are TRBV18 and TRBJ2-1; 14 bases match TRBD2. V lost 4 bases and J lost 10; bases outside the gene matches: 9. The germline CDR1 and CDR2 sequences are KGHSH and LQKENI. The CDR3 loop spans 16 amino acids.

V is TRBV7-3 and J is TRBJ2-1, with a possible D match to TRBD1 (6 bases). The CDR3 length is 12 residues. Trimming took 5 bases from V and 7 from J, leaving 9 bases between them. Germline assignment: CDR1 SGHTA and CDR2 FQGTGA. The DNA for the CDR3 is TGTGCCAGCAGCCCCACAGGGAATGAGCAGTTCTTC. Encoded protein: CASSPTGNEQFF.

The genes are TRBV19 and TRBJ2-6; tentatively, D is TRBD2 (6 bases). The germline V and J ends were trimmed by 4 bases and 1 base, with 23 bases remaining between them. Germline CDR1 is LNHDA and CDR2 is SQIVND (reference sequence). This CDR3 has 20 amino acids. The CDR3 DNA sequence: TGTGCCAGTAGTACTTACCCGTTGGGGGGTTTCGGGTCTGGGGCCAACGTCCTGACTTTC. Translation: CASSTYPLGGFGSGANVLTF. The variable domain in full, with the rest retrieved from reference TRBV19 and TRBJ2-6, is DGGITQSPKYLFRKEGQNVTLSCEQNLNHDAMYWYRQDPGQGLRLIYYSQIVNDFQKGDIAEGYSVSREKKESFPLTVTSAQKNPTAFYLCASSTYPLGGFGSGANVLTFGAGSRLTVL.

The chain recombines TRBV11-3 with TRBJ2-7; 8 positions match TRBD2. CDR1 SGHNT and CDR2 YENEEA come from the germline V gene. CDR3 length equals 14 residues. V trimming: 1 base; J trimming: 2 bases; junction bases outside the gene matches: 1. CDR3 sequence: CASSLGAGAYEQYF. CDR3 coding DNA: TGTGCCAGCAGCTTAGGAGCGGGGGCCTACGAGCAGTACTTC.

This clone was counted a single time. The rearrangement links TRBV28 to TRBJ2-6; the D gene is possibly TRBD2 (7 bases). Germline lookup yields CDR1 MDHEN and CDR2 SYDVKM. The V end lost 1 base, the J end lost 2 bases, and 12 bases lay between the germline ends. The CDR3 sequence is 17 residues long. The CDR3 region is CASSLSSGGPGANVLTF. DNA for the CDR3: TGTGCCAGCAGTTTATCTTCCGGGGGGCCTGGGGCCAACGTCCTGACTTTC.

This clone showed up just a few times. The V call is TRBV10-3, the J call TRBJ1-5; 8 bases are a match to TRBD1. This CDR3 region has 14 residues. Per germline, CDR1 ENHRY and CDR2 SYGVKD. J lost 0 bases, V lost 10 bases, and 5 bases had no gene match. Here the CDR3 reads CATDRGYSNQPQHF. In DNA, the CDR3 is TGTGCCACCGACAGGGGCTATAGCAATCAGCCCCAGCATTTT.

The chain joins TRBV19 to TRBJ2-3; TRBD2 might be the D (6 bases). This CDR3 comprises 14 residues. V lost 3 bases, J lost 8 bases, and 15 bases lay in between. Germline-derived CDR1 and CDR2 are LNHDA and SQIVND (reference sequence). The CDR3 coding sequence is TGTGCCAGTAGTATTCGGAATAGCGGCCTTACGCAGTATTTT. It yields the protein CASSIRNSGLTQYF.

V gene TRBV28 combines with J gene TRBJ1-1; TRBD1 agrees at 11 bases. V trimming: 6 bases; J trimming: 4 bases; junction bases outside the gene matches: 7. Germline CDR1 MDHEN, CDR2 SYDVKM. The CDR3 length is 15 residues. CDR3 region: CASSPPGTGGTEAFF. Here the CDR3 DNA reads TGTGCCAGCAGCCCCCCCGGGACAGGGGGCACTGAAGCTTTCTTT.

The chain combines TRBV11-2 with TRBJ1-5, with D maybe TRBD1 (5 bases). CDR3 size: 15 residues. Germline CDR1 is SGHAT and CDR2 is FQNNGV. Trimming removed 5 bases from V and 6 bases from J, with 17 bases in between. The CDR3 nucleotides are TGTGCCAGCAGCCTGGGGACCCAGAGGGCTCAGCCCCAGCATTTT. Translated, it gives CASSLGTQRAQPQHF.

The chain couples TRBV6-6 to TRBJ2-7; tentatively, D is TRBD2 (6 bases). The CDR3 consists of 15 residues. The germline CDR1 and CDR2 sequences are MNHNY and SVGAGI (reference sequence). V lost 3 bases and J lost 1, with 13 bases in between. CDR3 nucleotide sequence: TGTGCCAGCAGTTATGGTTCGGGGGATTCCTACGAGCAGTACTTC. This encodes CASSYGSGDSYEQYF.

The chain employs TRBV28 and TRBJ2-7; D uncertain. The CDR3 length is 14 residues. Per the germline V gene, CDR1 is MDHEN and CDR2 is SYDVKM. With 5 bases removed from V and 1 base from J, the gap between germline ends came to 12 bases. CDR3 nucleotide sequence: TGTGCCAGCAGTCCGGCAGGCACTTCCTACGAGCAGTACTTC. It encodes CASSPAGTSYEQYF.

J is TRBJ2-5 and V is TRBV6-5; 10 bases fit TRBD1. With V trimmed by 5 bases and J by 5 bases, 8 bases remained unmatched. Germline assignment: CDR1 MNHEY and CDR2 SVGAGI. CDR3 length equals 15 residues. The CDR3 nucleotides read TGTGCCAGCAGTCCCGGGACAGGGGCCTCTGAGACCCAGTACTTC. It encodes CASSPGTGASETQYF.

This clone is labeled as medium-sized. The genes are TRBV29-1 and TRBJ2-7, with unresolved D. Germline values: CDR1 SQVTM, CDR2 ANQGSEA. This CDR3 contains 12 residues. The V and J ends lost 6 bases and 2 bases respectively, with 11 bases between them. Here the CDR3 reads CSVRVSAYEQYF. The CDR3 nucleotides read TGCAGCGTCAGAGTATCAGCCTACGAGCAGTACTTC.

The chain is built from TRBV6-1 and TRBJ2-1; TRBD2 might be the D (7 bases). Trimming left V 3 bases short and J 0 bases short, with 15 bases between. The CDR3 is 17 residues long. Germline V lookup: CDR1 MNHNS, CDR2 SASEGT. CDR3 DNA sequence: TGTGCCAGCAGTGAGGTCTGGGGGGGCCCCTCCTACAATGAGCAGTTCTTC. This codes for CASSEVWGGPSYNEQFF.

The CDR3 here is CASSVGPGHEGSEAFF. The CDR3 DNA reads TGTGCCAGCAGCGTAGGCCCGGGACATGAGGGCTCTGAAGCTTTCTTT. The chain combines TRBV9 with TRBJ1-1; the D gene is possibly TRBD1 (6 bases). This CDR3 has 16 amino acids. V was cut by 0 bases and J by 6 bases, with 18 bases left in between. Germline CDR1 is SGDLS and CDR2 is YYNGEE.

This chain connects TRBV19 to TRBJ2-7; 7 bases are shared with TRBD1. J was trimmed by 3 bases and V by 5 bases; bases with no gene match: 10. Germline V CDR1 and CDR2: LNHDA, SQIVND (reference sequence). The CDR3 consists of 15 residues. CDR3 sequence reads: CASSSGQHTGYEQYF. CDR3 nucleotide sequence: TGTGCCAGTAGTTCGGGACAGCACACAGGCTACGAGCAGTACTTC. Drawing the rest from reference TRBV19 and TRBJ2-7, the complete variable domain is DGGITQSPKYLFRKEGQNVTLSCEQNLNHDAMYWYRQDPGQGLRLIYYSQIVNDFQKGDIAEGYSVSREKKESFPLTVTSAQKNPTAFYLCASSSGQHTGYEQYFGPGTRLTVT.